This is a list of T cell receptor beta chains from one sample in a study of blood T cells in healthy people across ages. TCRdb reanalysed the 5' RACE reads using MiXCR and keeps one entry per CDR3 protein. Here the sample spans 650,000 to 1,000,000 distinct CDR3 sequences, more than 35% being singletons. What was sequenced was blood. These TCRs come from a man older than 75 in good health. The CDR3 runs from the conserved cysteine through the conserved F or W. The D gene is left open where the match is weak. The size entry is marked missing in some rows and otherwise reads once, few, many or a size class.

j_call clone_size cdr3_length v_call d_call cdr3_aa cdr3_nt
TRBJ2-3 many 13 TRBV12-3/TRBV12-4 - CASSFEYSDTQYF TGTGCCAGCAGTTTCGAGTATTCAGATACGCAGTATTTT
TRBJ2-5 - 14 TRBV28 - CASSRPRLQETQYF TGTGCCAGCAGTCGCCCTCGACTCCAAGAGACCCAGTACTTC
TRBJ2-5 - 14 TRBV7-6 - CASSLGWGQETQYF TGTGCCAGCAGTCTCGGGTGGGGACAAGAGACCCAGTACTTC
TRBJ2-2 few 15 TRBV5-8 TRBD1 CASSSGQPRTGELFF TGTGCCAGCAGCTCGGGACAGCCCCGAACCGGGGAGCTGTTTTTT
TRBJ2-7 once 15 TRBV20-1 - CSARDPSRRTYEQYF TGCAGTGCTAGAGATCCAAGCAGGAGGACCTACGAGCAGTACTTC
TRBJ2-1 - 16 TRBV28 TRBD2 CASSSGTSGSYNEQFF TGTGCCAGCAGCTCCGGGACTAGCGGCTCCTACAATGAGCAGTTCTTC
TRBJ1-6 - 14 TRBV7-2 - CASSLGVSDSPLHF TGTGCCAGCAGCTTAGGGGTTTCGGATTCACCCCTCCACTTT
TRBJ1-1 - 13 TRBV6-5 - CASSQGETAEAFF TGTGCCAGCTCCCAGGGCGAGACGGCTGAAGCCTTCTTT
TRBJ2-3 - 15 TRBV20-1 TRBD2 CSARGLADYSDTQYF TGCAGTGCTAGAGGACTAGCGGACTACTCAGATACGCAGTATTTT
TRBJ1-6 once 15 TRBV5-1 - CASSSQSMGESPLHF TGCGCCAGCAGCTCCCAATCCATGGGAGAGTCACCCCTCCACTTT